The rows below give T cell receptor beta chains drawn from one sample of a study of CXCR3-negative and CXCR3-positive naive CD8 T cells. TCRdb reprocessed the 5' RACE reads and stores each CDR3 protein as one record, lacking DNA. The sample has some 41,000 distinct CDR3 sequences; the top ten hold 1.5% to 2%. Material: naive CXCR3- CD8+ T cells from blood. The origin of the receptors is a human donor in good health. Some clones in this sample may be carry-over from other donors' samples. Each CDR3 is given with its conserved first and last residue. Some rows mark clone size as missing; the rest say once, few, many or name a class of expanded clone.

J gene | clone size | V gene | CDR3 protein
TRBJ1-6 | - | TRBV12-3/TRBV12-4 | CASSLMGGRHNSPLHF
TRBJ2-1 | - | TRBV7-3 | CASSPRLAGHSEQFF
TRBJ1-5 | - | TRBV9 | CASSAGTGNQPQHF
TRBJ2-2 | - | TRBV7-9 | CASSATGTPHTGELFF
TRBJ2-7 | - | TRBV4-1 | CASSQDYRGREQYF
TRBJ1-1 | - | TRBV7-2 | CASSLGAGADTEAFF
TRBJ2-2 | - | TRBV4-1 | CASSLRTAGELFF
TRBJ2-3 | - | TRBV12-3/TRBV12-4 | CASSFATSTDTQYF
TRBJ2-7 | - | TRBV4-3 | CASSQDGALEQYF
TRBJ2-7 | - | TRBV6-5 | CASSSTGRTYEQYF
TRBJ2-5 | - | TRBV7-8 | CASALIEGGLQETQYF
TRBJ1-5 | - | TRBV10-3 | CAIRDTSSNQPQHF
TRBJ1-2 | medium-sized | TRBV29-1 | CSVEDTYSDGYTF
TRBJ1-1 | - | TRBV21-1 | CASNFREHRVITEAFF
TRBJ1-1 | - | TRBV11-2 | CASSLDVRVIGTEAFF
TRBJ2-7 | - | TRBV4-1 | CASSRMTGDDEQYF
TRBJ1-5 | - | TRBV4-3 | CASSQDYRGYSNQPQHF
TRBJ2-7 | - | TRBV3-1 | CASSPGTAYEQYF
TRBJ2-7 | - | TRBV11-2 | CASSFSDYEQYF
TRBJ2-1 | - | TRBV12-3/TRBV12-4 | CASSGAVDEQFF
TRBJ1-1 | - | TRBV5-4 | CASSASGGGKNTEAFF
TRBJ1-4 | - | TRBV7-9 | CASSFAGAGKLFF
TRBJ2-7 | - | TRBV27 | CASSSDQSYEQYF
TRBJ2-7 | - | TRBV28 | CASSLVRTGTYEQYF
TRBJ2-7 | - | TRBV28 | CASSRIDRPEQYF
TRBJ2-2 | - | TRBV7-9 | CASSASFRQGNTGELFF
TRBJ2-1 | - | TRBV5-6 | CASSPGHIYNEQFF
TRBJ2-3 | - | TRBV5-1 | CASSLAEAPAITDTQYF
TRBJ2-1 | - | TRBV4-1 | CASSQDVQANEQFF
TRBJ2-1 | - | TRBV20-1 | CSARDERGQTPYNEQFF
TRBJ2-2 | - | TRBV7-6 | CASSGRPMNTGELFF
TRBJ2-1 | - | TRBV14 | CASSQEAWLDEQFF
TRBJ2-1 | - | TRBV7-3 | CASSLGVDYNEQFF
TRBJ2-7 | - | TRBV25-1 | CASSDRGIYEQYF
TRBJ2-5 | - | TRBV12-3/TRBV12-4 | CASRALQETQYF
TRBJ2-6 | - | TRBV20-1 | CSARDWPRGGGGANVLTF
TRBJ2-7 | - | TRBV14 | CASSQNTYEQYF
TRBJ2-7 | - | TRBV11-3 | CASSPRGDKSYEQYF
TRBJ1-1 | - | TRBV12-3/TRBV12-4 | CASSPPSGDRGQLEAFF
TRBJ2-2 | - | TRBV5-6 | CASSLGVGELFF
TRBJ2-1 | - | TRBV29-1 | CSVEESPGQFF
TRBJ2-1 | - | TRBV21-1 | CASSKAQRGGRNEQFF
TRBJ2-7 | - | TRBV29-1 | CSVVDREVPYEQYF
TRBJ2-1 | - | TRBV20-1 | CSARNWRTSGGAYEQFF
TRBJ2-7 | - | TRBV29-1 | CSFQDGSYEQYF
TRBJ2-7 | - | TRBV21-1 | CASSPGTADHEQYF
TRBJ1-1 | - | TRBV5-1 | CASSLSLSNTEAFF